Below, 22 T cell receptor beta chains from the same sample are listed, as sequenced in a study of blood T cell repertoires in COVID-19. Produced via immunoSEQ multiplex PCR; TCRdb's table is partial and in-frame only. The sample yields approximately 90,000 clones, 87% seen once. Sequencing was done on a sample of peripheral blood. These receptors originate from a human donor with acute or convalescent COVID-19. The donor label of this sample is uncertain.

This chain uses TRBV7-9 with TRBJ1-5; D might be TRBD1 (6 bases). V was trimmed by 6 bases and J by 6 bases, leaving 9 bases between them. Germline CDR1 reads SEHNR; CDR2 reads FQNEAQ (reference sequence). CDR3 length equals 12 residues. The CDR3 bases are TGTGCCAGCAGTTCAGGGGTTCAGCCCCAGCATTTT. It codes for CASSSGVQPQHF.

This chain joins TRBV2 and TRBJ1-2, with 8 bases matching TRBD1. The CDR3 has 12 residues. Trimming at V came to 4 bases and at J to 10 bases, leaving 5 bases not matched to a gene. CDR1 and CDR2 from the germline V gene are SNHLY and FYNNEI. DNA of the CDR3: TGTGCCAGCAGTGTTGGACAGGGTCCCTACACCTTC. It translates to CASSVGQGPYTF.

The chain joins TRBV28 to TRBJ2-7; tentative D call: TRBD1 (6 bases). Germline V gene sequence: CDR1 MDHEN, CDR2 SYDVKM. Trimming pared 4 bases from V and 2 bases from J, leaving 15 bases between. The CDR3 has 15 amino acids. The CDR3 here is CASSSTRDTTYEQYF. The CDR3 DNA reads TGTGCCAGCAGTTCAACCCGGGACACCACCTACGAGCAGTACTTC.

The chain links TRBV19 to TRBJ2-5, with a possible D match to TRBD1 (6 bases). The CDR3 is made up of 13 amino acids. Trimming took 5 bases from V and 3 from J, leaving 10 bases between them. CDR1 is LNHDA, CDR2 SQIVND, per germline (reference sequence). CDR3 DNA: TGTGCCAGTAGTCTACAGGGTAAAGAGACCCAGTACTTC. This gives the protein CASSLQGKETQYF.

The V gene is TRBV10-2, the J gene TRBJ1-1, with 10 bases fitting TRBD1. V lost 6 bases to trimming and J lost 0 bases; unmatched junction nucleotides: 10. Germline V gives CDR1 WSHSY, CDR2 SAAADI. The CDR3 has 17 residues. The CDR3 DNA is TGCGCCAGCAGGACAGGGGGCGAAGAGTTAATGAACACTGAAGCTTTCTTT. This codes for CASRTGGEELMNTEAFF.

There are a few counts of this clone. This chain links TRBV2 with TRBJ1-2, with 8 positions matching TRBD1. The CDR3 is made up of 14 amino acids. CDR1 and CDR2 from the germline V gene are SNHLY and FYNNEI. V was pared by 6 bases and J by 8 bases, with 11 bases of the junction left unmatched. Here the CDR3 DNA reads TGTGCCAGCAGCCCGACAGGGGTTCGGCGGGGCTACACCTTC. Amino acid sequence: CASSPTGVRRGYTF.

The V call is TRBV10-3, the J call TRBJ1-5, with 9 nucleotides matching TRBD1. Germline values: CDR1 ENHRY, CDR2 SYGVKD. This CDR3 has 16 amino acids. J was trimmed by 4 bases and V by 0 bases; bases with no gene match: 4. CDR3 coding DNA: TGTGCCATCAGTGAGTCCACAGGGGGCGGGAATCAGCCCCAGCATTTT. Translated, it gives CAISESTGGGNQPQHF.

This clone occurred a few times. This rearrangement joins TRBV19 to TRBJ1-5; maybe TRBD1 (5 bases). The V end lost 3 bases, the J end lost 7 bases, and 10 bases lay between the germline ends. The V gene's germline CDR1 is LNHDA and CDR2 SQIVND (reference sequence). The CDR3 covers 13 residues. The CDR3 DNA sequence: TGTGCCAGTAGTATGGCAGGGAGGCAGCCCCAGCATTTT. It translates to CASSMAGRQPQHF.

The rearrangement uses TRBV3-1 (or the pseudogene TRBV3-2) and TRBJ2-2, with TRBD1 identical over 8 bases. Germline V lookup: CDR1 LGHDT, CDR2 YNNKEL (reference sequence). CDR3 length: 17 amino acids. With 1 base clipped from V and 6 bases from J, the junction kept 10 bases outside the gene matches. CDR3 DNA sequence: TGTGCCAGCAGCCAAGGGGGAGGCAGGGGGCGCGCCGGGGAGCTGTTTTTT. Amino acid sequence: CASSQGGGRGRAGELFF.

This clone was recorded only once. V and J are TRBV7-6 and TRBJ2-4; TRBD1 agrees at 8 bases. CDR3 length: 14 amino acids. J lost 7 bases, V lost 1 base, and 3 bases had no gene match. The germline gives CDR1 SGHVS, CDR2 FNYEAQ. CDR3 in amino acids: CASSLDPGGNIQYF. DNA of the CDR3: TGTGCCAGCAGCTTAGACCCAGGGGGCAACATTCAGTACTTC.

The chain combines TRBV19 with TRBJ1-4; D not certain. The CDR3 extends over 15 amino acids. Trimming removed 5 bases at V and 6 bases at J, with 16 bases between. CDR1 is LNHDA, CDR2 SQIVND, per germline (reference sequence). This CDR3 is CASSPTFSGDEKLFF. CDR3 coding DNA: TGTGCCAGTAGTCCCACATTCTCCGGGGATGAAAAACTGTTTTTT.

This clone was detected once. This chain links TRBV20-1 with TRBJ1-2; D possibly corresponds to TRBD1 (6 bases). V lost 3 bases and J 4 bases, leaving 9 bases between the germline ends. CDR1 DFQATT and CDR2 SNEGSKA come from the germline V gene (reference sequence). The CDR3 consists of 12 residues. The CDR3 bases are TGCAGTGCTAGTTGGACAGTCTATGGCTACACCTTC. Its protein product is CSASWTVYGYTF.

The chain joins TRBV27 to TRBJ2-1; tentatively, D is TRBD2 (5 bases). V was pared by 8 bases and J by 0 bases, with 11 bases between. Germline-derived CDR1 and CDR2 are MNHEY and SMNVEV (reference sequence). The CDR3 covers 14 residues. The CDR3 region has the DNA TGTGCCAGCCGATCCCGGGACTCCTACAATGAGCAGTTCTTC. It encodes CASRSRDSYNEQFF.

The chain has TRBV19 and TRBJ1-2; 10 nucleotides line up with TRBD1. Trimming took 3 bases from V and 2 from J; bases not matched to a gene: 0. Germline V gene data show CDR1 as LNHDA and CDR2 as SQIVND (reference sequence). This CDR3 is built from 14 residues. The CDR3, as DNA: TGTGCCAGTAGTATGGACAGGGGGAACTATGGCTACACCTTC. Encoded protein: CASSMDRGNYGYTF.

The rearrangement joins TRBV7-8 to TRBJ2-7; TRBD1 matches 7 bases. With 5 bases clipped from V and 3 bases from J, the junction kept 13 bases outside the gene matches. The CDR3 totals 16 residues. The V gene's germline CDR1 is SGHVS and CDR2 FQNEAQ. CDR3 nucleotide sequence: TGTGCCAGCAGCGGTAGGGACCCGGGACAGAACTACGAGCAGTACTTC. Protein: CASSGRDPGQNYEQYF.

This chain connects TRBV5-1 to TRBJ1-1; D is perhaps TRBD1 (6 bases). The germline gives CDR1 SGHRS, CDR2 YFSETQ. Trimming took 4 bases from V and 5 from J, leaving 12 bases between them. This CDR3 has 13 residues. This CDR3 is CASSIQGRTEAFF. The CDR3 nucleotides read TGCGCCAGCAGCATACAGGGTCGGACTGAAGCTTTCTTT.

CDR3 nucleotides: TGTGCCAGCAGCTCCGGGACAGGGGCTTCTAGCACAGATACGCAGTATTTT. This translates into CASSSGTGASSTDTQYF. The genes are TRBV7-3 and TRBJ2-3; 10 bases match TRBD1. From germline, CDR1 is SGHTA and CDR2 FQGTGA. The length of the CDR3 is 17 residues. V dropped 4 bases and J dropped 0; count of bases not matched to a gene: 7.

The genes are TRBV28 and TRBJ2-3; 10 nucleotides agree with TRBD2. The CDR3 is 15 amino acids. Germline assignment: CDR1 MDHEN and CDR2 SYDVKM. The trim removed 6 bases at V and 4 bases at J, leaving 7 bases unmatched. The CDR3 sequence: CASSPGTSESDTQYF. Here the CDR3 DNA reads TGTGCCAGCAGCCCCGGGACTAGCGAGTCAGATACGCAGTATTTT. Drawing the rest from reference TRBV28 and TRBJ2-3, the complete variable domain is DVKVTQSSRYLVKRTGEKVFLECVQDMDHENMFWYRQDPGLGLRLIYFSYDVKMKEKGDIPEGYSVSREKKERFSLILESASTNQTSMYLCASSPGTSESDTQYFGPGTRLTVL.

The genes are TRBV28 and TRBJ2-7, with 7 bases that match TRBD2. The CDR3 has 15 residues. The junction had 8 bases not matched to a gene; V was cut back by 4 bases and J by 2 bases. Germline assignment: CDR1 MDHEN and CDR2 SYDVKM. The CDR3 DNA sequence: TGTGCCAGCAGTTCCACCGGCGGGGGAGCCTACGAGCAGTACTTC. As protein: CASSSTGGGAYEQYF.

This clone occurred a few times. Sequence at one end of the junction differs from germline and may be a read error. Here the CDR3 reads CASSLGAFGVF. The CDR3 DNA reads as TGTGCCAGCAGCTTAGGTGCCTTCGGTGTCTTC. The chain employs TRBV7-9 and TRBJ2-1; D remains ambiguous. This CDR3 has 11 amino acids. Germline loops: CDR1 SEHNR, CDR2 FQNEAQ (reference sequence).

The chain joins TRBV9 to TRBJ2-1; TRBD1 agrees at 11 bases. V lost 1 base, J lost 6 bases, and 9 bases stayed unmatched. CDR1 is SGDLS and CDR2 is YYNGEE in the germline V gene. This CDR3 has 17 amino acids. In DNA, the CDR3 is TGTGCCAGCAGCGTAACACCCGGGACAGGGGGTGGCAATGAGCAGTTCTTC. It specifies CASSVTPGTGGGNEQFF. Based on the CDR3 plus reference TRBV9 and TRBJ2-1, the full variable domain is DSGVTQTPKHLITATGQRVTLRCSPRSGDLSVYWYQQSLDQGLQFLIQYYNGEERAKGNILERFSAQQFPDLHSELNLSSLELGDSALYFCASSVTPGTGGGNEQFFGPGTRLTVL.

This clone has just one count. The V call is TRBV10-3, the J call TRBJ2-7; 8 bases agree with TRBD2. The germline CDR1 and CDR2 sequences are ENHRY and SYGVKD. The CDR3 consists of 15 residues. With V trimmed by 4 bases and J by 5 bases, 10 bases remained unmatched. Written as DNA, the CDR3 is TGTGCCATCAGTGGGTCGGGGGGGTTGGCCGACGAGCAGTACTTC. It is translated as CAISGSGGLADEQYF.